The 2 T cell receptor beta chains given below trace back to one sample, sequenced in a study of blood T cell repertoires in COVID-19. The table came from immunoSEQ multiplex PCR; TCRdb's copy has only in-frame clones and leaves some out. The table shows approximately 340,000 clones, with around 88% occurring only once. The sequenced sample consisted of peripheral blood. The receptors stem from a young man with active or convalescent COVID-19.

The chain carries TRBV19 and TRBJ1-5, with D hard to call. CDR3 length: 14 residues. CDR1 is LNHDA, CDR2 SQIVND, per germline (reference sequence). Trimming left V 7 bases short and J 9 bases short, with 19 bases between. The CDR3 is CASITPGREGPQHF. The CDR3 region has the DNA TGTGCCAGTATCACCCCCGGGCGGGAGGGGCCCCAGCATTTT.

The chain carries TRBV7-2 and TRBJ1-1, with D possibly matching TRBD1 (6 bases). The ends were cut back, 1 base at V and 8 bases at J, with 11 bases in the middle. The CDR3 sequence is 13 residues long. Germline lookup yields CDR1 SGHTA and CDR2 FQGNSA. CDR3 nucleotides: TGTGCCAGCAGCTTAGGATGGGGGCCCGAAGCTTTCTTT. Residues: CASSLGWGPEAFF.